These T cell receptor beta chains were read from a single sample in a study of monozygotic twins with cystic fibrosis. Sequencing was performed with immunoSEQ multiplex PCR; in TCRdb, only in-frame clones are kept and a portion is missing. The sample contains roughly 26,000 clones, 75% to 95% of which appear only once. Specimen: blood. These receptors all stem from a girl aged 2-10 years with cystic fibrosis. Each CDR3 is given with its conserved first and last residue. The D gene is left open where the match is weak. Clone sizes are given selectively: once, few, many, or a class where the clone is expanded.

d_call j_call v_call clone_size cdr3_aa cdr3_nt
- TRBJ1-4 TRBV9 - CASSVDVSPNEKLFF TGTGCCAGCAGCGTAGACGTCAGTCCTAATGAAAAACTGTTTTTT
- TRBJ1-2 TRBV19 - CATRYTVPPNYGYTF TGTGCCACAAGATACACAGTTCCCCCTAACTATGGCTACACCTTC
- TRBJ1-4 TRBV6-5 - CASRRDRRPAEKLFF TGTGCCAGCAGACGCGACAGGAGGCCTGCGGAAAAACTGTTTTTT
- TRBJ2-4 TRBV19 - CASSMSPQGRIAKNIQYF TGTGCCAGTAGTATGTCCCCACAGGGACGGATAGCCAAAAACATTCAGTACTTC
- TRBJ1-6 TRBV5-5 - CASSLQLQANSPLHF TGTGCCAGCAGCCTCCAGCTACAAGCAAATTCACCCCTCCACTTT
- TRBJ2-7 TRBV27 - CASSFNYEQYF TGTGCCAGCAGTTTTAACTACGAGCAGTACTTC
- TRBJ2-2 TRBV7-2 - CASSLPVHSNTGELFF TGTGCCAGCAGCTTACCCGTCCACTCGAACACCGGGGAGCTGTTTTTT
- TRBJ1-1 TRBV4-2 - CASSLNTEAFF TGTGCCAGCAGCTTGAACACTGAAGCTTTCTTT
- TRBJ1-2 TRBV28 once CASSGVGNYTF TGTGCCAGCTCTGGGGTTGGGAACTACACCTTC
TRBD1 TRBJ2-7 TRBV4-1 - CASSQVRDRSPEQYF TGCGCCAGCAGCCAAGTCCGGGACAGGTCCCCCGAGCAGTACTTC
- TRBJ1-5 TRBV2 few CASSGAGYSNQPQHF TGTGCCAGCAGTGGGGCGGGCTATAGCAATCAGCCCCAGCATTTT
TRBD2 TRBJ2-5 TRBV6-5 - CATRMGGVLGETQYF TGTGCCACCAGGATGGGAGGGGTTTTAGGAGAGACCCAGTACTTC
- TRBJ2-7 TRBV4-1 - CASSQVLSRGGTPPYEQYF TGCGCCAGCAGCCAAGTACTGAGCCGGGGAGGAACACCCCCCTACGAGCAGTACTTC
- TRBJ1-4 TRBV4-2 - CASSQDREKLFF TGTGCCAGCAGCCAAGACAGGGAAAAACTGTTTTTT
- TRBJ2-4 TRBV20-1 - CSARDIQYF TGCAGTGCTAGGGACATTCAGTACTTC
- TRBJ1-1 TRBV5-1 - CASSLLGDTEAFF TGCGCCAGCAGCTTGTTAGGGGACACTGAAGCTTTCTTT
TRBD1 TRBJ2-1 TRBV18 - CASSRGQGQFF TGTGCCAGCTCGCGGGGACAGGGTCAGTTCTTC
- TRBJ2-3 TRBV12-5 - CASGLYPGPGDTQYF TGTGCTAGTGGTTTGTATCCGGGGCCCGGGGATACGCAGTATTTT
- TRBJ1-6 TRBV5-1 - CASSLRETGSLHF TGCGCCAGCAGCTTGAGGGAGACGGGATCCCTCCACTTT
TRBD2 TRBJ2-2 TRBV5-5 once CASSLDVIAGGGNTGELFF TGTGCCAGCAGCTTGGACGTGATAGCGGGGGGCGGTAACACCGGGGAGCTGTTTTTT
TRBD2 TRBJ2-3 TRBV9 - CASSVLAGGRVGADTQYF TGTGCCAGCAGCGTCCTTGCGGGGGGAAGAGTAGGCGCAGATACGCAGTATTTT
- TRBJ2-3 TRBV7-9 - CASSLIISFGGQADTQYF TGTGCCAGCAGCTTAATCATCAGTTTTGGGGGGCAAGCAGATACGCAGTATTTT
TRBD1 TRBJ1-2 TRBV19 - CASSILTGRGYTF TGTGCCAGTAGTATTTTGACAGGGCGAGGCTACACCTTC
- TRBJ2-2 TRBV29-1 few CSVEIAGQNTGELFF TGCAGCGTTGAAATTGCGGGACAAAACACCGGGGAGCTGTTTTTT
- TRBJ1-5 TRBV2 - CASGHRDGNQPQHF TGTGCCAGCGGTCACAGGGATGGCAATCAGCCCCAGCATTTT
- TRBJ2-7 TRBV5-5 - CASSAWTAYEQYF TGTGCCAGCAGCGCCTGGACAGCCTACGAGCAGTACTTC
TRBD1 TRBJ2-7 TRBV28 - CASNPLPGQGAYEQYF TGTGCCAGCAACCCTCTTCCGGGACAGGGAGCCTACGAGCAGTACTTC
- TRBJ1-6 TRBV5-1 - CASSFRQGGSPLHF TGCGCCAGCAGCTTCCGCCAGGGAGGATCACCCCTCCACTTT
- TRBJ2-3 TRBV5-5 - CASSLILGTRVTQYF TGTGCCAGCAGCTTGATTTTAGGGACGCGGGTTACGCAGTATTTT
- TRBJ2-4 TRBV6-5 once CASSYSGELKNIQYF TGTGCCAGCAGTTACTCAGGGGAACTCAAAAACATTCAGTACTTC
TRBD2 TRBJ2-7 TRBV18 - CASSPRGLAGGYYEQYF TGTGCCAGCTCACCACGGGGTCTAGCGGGGGGCTACTACGAGCAGTACTTC
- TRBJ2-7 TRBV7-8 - CASSPPGVLGYEQYF TGTGCCAGCAGCCCCCCGGGCGTGTTAGGCTACGAGCAGTACTTC
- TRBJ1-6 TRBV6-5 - CASRMTGGNSPLHF TGTGCCAGCAGGATGACAGGCGGTAATTCACCCCTCCACTTT
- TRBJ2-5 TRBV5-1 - CASSLAGSGTETQYF TGCGCCAGCAGCTTGGCCGGATCGGGAACCGAGACCCAGTACTTC
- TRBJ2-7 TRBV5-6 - CASSLAYEQYF TGTGCCAGCAGCTTGGCCTACGAGCAGTACTTC
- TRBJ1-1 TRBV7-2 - CASSLGQPTDRAFF TGTGCCAGCAGCTTAGGGCAACCCACTGACCGGGCTTTCTTT
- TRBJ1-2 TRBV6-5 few CASSYSIVSYGYTF TGTGCCAGCAGTTACTCGATAGTCAGCTATGGCTACACCTTC